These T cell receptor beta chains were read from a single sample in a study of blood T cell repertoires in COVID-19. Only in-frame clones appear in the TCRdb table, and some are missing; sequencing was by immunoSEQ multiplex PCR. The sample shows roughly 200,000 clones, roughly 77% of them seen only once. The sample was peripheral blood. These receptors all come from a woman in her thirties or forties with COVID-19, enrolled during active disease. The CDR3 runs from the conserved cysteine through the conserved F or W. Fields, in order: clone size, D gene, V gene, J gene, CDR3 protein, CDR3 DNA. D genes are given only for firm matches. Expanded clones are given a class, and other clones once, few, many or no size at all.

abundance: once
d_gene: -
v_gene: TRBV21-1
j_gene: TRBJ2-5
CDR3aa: CASSIPGQGSETQYF
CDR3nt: TGTGCCAGCAGCATTCCGGGACAGGGTTCTGAGACCCAGTACTTC

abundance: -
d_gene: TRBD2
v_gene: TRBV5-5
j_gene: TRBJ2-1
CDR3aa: CASRHSGGVSYNEQFF
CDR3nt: TGTGCCAGCAGACATAGCGGGGGGGTCTCCTACAATGAGCAGTTCTTC

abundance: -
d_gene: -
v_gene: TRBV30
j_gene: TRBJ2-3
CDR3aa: CAWSVRGADTQYF
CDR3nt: TGTGCCTGGAGTGTACGCGGTGCTGATACGCAGTATTTT

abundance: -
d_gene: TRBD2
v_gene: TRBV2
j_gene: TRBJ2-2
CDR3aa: CASRLAGATSTGELFF
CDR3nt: TGTGCCAGCAGACTAGCGGGAGCCACTTCCACCGGGGAGCTGTTTTTT

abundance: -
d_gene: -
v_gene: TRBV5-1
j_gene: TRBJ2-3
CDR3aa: CASSEGEWADTQYF
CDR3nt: TGCGCCAGCAGCGAGGGAGAATGGGCAGATACGCAGTATTTT

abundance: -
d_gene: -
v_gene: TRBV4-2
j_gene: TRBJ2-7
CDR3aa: CASSQDNSYEQYF
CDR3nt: TGTGCCAGCAGCCAAGACAACTCCTACGAGCAGTACTTC

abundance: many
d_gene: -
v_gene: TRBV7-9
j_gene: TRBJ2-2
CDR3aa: CASRLAQGEEELFF
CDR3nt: TGTGCCAGCAGGCTCGCACAGGGAGAGGAAGAGCTGTTTTTT

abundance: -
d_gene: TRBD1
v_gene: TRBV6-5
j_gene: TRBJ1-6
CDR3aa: CASSNRGLEDSPLHF
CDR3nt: TGTGCCAGCAGTAACAGGGGGCTTGAAGATTCACCCCTCCACTTT

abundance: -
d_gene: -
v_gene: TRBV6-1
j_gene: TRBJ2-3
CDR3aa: CASSERAGASTDTQYF
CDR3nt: TGTGCCAGCAGTGAACGGGCGGGGGCTAGCACAGATACGCAGTATTTT

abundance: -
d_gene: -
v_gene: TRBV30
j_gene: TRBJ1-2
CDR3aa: CAWSVRGYGYTF
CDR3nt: TGTGCCTGGAGTGTACGGGGCTATGGCTACACCTTC

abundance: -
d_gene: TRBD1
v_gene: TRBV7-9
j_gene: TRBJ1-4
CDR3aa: CASSPLTGLKEKLFF
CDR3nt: TGTGCCAGCAGCCCGTTGACAGGGTTGAAGGAAAAACTGTTTTTT

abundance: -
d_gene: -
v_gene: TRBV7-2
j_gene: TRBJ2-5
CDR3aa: CASVSLLGPSETQYF
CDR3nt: TGTGCCAGCGTTTCCTTACTAGGACCCTCAGAGACCCAGTACTTC

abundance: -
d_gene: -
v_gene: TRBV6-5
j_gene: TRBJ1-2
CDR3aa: CASSYSSGSTSYTF
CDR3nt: TGTGCCAGCAGTTACTCCTCGGGGTCAACCTCCTACACCTTC

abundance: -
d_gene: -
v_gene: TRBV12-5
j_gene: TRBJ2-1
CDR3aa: CASGLDSYNEQFF
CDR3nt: TGTGCTAGTGGTTTGGACAGTTACAATGAGCAGTTCTTC

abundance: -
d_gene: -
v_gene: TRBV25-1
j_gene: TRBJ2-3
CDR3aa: CASREGFSTDTQYF
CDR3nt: TGTGCCAGCAGGGAGGGGTTTAGCACAGATACGCAGTATTTT

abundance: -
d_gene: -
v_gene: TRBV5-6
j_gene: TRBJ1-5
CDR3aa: CASSLSGQLINQPQHF
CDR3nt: TGTGCCAGCAGCTTGTCTGGACAGCTAATCAATCAGCCCCAGCATTTT

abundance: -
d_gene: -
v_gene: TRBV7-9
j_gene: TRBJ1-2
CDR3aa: CASSLGHSEGYTF
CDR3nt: TGTGCCAGCAGCTTAGGACACTCCGAAGGCTACACCTTC

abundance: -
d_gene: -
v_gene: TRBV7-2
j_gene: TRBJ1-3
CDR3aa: CASSLGAGIGGNTIYF
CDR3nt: TGTGCCAGCAGCTTAGGGGCGGGGATCGGTGGAAACACCATATATTTT

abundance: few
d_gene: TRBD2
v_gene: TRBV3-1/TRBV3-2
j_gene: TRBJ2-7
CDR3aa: CASSQVRGGEQYF
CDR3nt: TGTGCCAGCAGCCAAGTAAGGGGAGGGGAGCAGTACTTC

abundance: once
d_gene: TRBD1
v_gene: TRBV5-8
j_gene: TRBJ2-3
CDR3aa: CASRGADRDTDTQYF
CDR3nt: TGTGCCAGCAGAGGGGCGGACAGGGACACAGATACGCAGTATTTT

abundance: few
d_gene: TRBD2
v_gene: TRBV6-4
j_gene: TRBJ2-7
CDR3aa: CASRTSGRSLTHEQYF
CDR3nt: TGTGCCAGCAGAACTAGCGGGAGGTCCCTAACCCACGAGCAGTACTTC

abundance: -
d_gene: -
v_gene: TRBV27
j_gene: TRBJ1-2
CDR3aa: CASGLTRIYGYTF
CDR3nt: TGTGCCAGCGGGTTGACAAGAATCTATGGCTACACCTTC

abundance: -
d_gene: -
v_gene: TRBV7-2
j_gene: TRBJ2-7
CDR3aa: CASSSRQAHYEQYF
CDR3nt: TGTGCCAGCAGCTCCCGACAGGCGCACTACGAGCAGTACTTC

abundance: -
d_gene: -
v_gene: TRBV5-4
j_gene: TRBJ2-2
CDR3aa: CASSWPGTSNTGELFF
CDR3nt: TGTGCCAGCAGCTGGCCAGGAACTAGCAACACCGGGGAGCTGTTTTTT

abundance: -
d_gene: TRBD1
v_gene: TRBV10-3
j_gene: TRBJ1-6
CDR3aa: CAISVEGASSPLHF
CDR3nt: TGTGCCATCAGTGTGGAGGGGGCGAGTTCACCCCTCCACTTT

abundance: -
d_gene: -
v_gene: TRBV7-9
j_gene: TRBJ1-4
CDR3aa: CASRGRNFNEKLFF
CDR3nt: TGTGCCAGCAGGGGGAGGAACTTTAATGAAAAACTGTTTTTT

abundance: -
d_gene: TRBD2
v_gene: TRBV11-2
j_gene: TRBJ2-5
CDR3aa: CASSPRLAVVRETQYF
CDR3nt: TGTGCCAGCAGCCCTCGACTAGCGGTCGTCCGGGAGACCCAGTACTTC

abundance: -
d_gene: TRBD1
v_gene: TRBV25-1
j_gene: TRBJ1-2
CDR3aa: CASSEGQSYGYTF
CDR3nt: TGTGCCAGCAGTGAGGGACAGTCCTATGGCTACACCTTC

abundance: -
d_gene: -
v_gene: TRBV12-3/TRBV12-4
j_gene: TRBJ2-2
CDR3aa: CASTEQNTGELFF
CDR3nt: TGTGCCAGCACTGAGCAGAACACCGGGGAGCTGTTTTTT

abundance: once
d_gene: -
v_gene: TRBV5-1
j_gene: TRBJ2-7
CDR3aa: CASSFSGPEQYF
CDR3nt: TGCGCCAGCAGCTTTTCGGGTCCCGAGCAGTACTTC

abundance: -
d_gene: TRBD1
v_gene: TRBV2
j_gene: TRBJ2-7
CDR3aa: CASKGDRSYEQYF
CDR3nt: TGTGCCAGCAAGGGGGACAGATCCTACGAGCAGTACTTC

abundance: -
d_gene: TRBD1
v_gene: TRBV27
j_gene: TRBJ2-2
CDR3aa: CASSPSQYLTGVNTGELFF
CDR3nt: TGTGCCAGCAGTCCATCCCAGTATTTGACAGGGGTAAACACCGGGGAGCTGTTTTTT

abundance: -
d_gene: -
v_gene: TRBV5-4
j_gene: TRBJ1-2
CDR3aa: CASSPTGGGGYTF
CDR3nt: TGTGCCAGCAGCCCGACAGGAGGTGGTGGCTACACCTTC

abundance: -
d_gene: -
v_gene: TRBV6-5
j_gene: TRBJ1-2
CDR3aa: CASSYSSTVGYGYTF
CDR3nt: TGTGCCAGCAGTTACTCGAGCACGGTTGGCTATGGCTACACCTTC

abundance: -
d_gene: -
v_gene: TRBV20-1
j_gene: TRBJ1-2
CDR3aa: CSATAGGKNTF
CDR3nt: TGCAGTGCCACCGCGGGGGGAAAAAACACCTTC

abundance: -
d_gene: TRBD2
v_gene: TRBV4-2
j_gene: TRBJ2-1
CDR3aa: CASSQEGLAGVLLANEQFF
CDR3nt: TGTGCCAGCAGCCAAGAAGGGCTAGCGGGAGTGTTGTTGGCCAATGAGCAGTTCTTC

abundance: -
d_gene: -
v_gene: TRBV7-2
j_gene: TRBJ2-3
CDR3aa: CASSLWLADTDTQYF
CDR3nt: TGTGCCAGCAGCTTATGGCTAGCAGACACAGATACGCAGTATTTT

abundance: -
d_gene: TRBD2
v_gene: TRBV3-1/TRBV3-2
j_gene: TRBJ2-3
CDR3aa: CASSPLAGSDTQYF
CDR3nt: TGTGCCAGCAGCCCCTTAGCGGGATCGGATACGCAGTATTTT

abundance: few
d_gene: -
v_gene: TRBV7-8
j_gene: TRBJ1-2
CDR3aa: CASSRGTGTYGYTF
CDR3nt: TGTGCCAGCAGCCGGGGAACAGGGACCTATGGCTACACCTTC

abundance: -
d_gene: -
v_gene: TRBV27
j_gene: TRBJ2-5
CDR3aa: CASSLYGAGPKETQYF
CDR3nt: TGTGCCAGCAGTTTATACGGGGCGGGACCAAAAGAGACCCAGTACTTC

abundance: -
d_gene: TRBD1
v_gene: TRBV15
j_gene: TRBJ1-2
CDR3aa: CATSRDNPRDSDYGYTF
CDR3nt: TGTGCCACCAGCAGAGATAATCCCCGGGACAGCGACTATGGCTACACCTTC

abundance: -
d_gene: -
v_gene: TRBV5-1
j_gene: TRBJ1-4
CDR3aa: CASKPQASEKLFF
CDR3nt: TGCGCCAGCAAGCCACAGGCCTCCGAAAAACTGTTTTTT

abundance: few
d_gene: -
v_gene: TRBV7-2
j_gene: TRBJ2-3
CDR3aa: CASSFRDLTDTQYF
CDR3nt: TGTGCCAGCAGCTTCCGGGACTTGACAGATACGCAGTATTTT

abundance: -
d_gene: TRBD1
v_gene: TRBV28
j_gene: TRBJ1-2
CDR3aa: CASRSPEGACTF
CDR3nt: TGTGCCAGCAGGAGCCCTGAGGGGGCATGCACCTTC

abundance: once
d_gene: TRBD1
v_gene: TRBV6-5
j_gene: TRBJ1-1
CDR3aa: CASSYGTGGTEAFF
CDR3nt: TGTGCCAGCAGTTACGGGACAGGGGGCACTGAAGCTTTCTTT

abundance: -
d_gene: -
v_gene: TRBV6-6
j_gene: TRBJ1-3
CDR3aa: CASSPRGTGGNTIYF
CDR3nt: TGTGCCAGCAGCCCCCGGGGAACAGGGGGAAACACCATATATTTT

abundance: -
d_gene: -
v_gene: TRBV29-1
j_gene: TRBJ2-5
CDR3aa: CSVLPRGGTQYF
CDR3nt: TGCAGCGTTCTTCCGCGAGGGGGGACCCAGTACTTC

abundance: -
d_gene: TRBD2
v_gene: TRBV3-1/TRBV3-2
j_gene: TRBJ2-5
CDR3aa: CASSQGLADKETQYF
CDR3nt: TGTGCCAGCAGCCAAGGACTAGCGGACAAAGAGACCCAGTACTTC

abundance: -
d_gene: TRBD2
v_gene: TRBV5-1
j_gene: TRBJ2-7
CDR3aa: CASSGGGRFSSYEQYF
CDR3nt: TGCGCCAGCAGCGGGGGCGGGAGGTTCAGCTCCTACGAGCAGTACTTC

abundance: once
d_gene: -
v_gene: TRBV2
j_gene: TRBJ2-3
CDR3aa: CASEWTASTDTQYF
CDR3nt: TGTGCCAGCGAATGGACAGCAAGCACAGATACGCAGTATTTT

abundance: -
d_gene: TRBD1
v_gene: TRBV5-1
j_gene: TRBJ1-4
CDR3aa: CASSLGQGASLNEKLFF
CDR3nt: TGCGCCAGCAGCTTGGGACAGGGGGCATCGTTAAATGAAAAACTGTTTTTT

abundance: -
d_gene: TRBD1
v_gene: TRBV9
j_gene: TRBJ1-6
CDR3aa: CASSVALGQGGSPLHF
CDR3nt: TGTGCCAGCAGCGTCGCCCTGGGACAGGGAGGTTCACCCCTCCACTTT

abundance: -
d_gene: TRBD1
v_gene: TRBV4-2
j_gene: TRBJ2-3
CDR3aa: CASSQRQGGTDTQYF
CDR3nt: TGTGCCAGCAGCCAAAGACAGGGCGGCACAGATACGCAGTATTTT

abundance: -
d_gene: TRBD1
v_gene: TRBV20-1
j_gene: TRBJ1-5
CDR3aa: CSASVLRGSFPQHF
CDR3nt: TGCAGTGCTAGTGTCCTCAGGGGGAGTTTTCCCCAGCATTTT

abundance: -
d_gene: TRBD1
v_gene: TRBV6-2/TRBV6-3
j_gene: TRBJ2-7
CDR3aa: CASSYPGQAREQYF
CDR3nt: TGTGCCAGCAGTTACCCCGGACAGGCTCGCGAGCAGTACTTC